What follows are 2 T cell receptor beta chains derived from one specimen sequenced in a study of CD8+CD57+ T cells in acquired aplastic anemia (dated by TCRdb to 2017 to 2018). The instrument given in TCRdb is Illumina HiSeq 2000. Genomic DNA was used as template for profiling of TCR beta VDJ combinations and CDR3 sequences. TCRdb handled the public reads itself, with Q25 trimming in fastp and clone calling in MiXCR, and kept productive beta chains. All rows with the same CDR3 protein become a single entry with the most common DNA and genes. The sample table holds 60,000 or so distinct CDR3 sequences, of which 50% to 70% were seen once. About 2.5% of the sample is in the top ten clones. The specimen sequenced was sorted CD4+, CD8+, or CD8+CD57+ T cells (not recorded which) from PBMCs. The receptors stem from a human donor in good health, serving as a control.

V and J are TRBV7-2 and TRBJ2-5; 7 nucleotides match TRBD2. Germline trimming cut 1 base from V and 4 bases from J; bases unmatched to any gene: 6. The CDR3 totals 15 residues. Per the germline V gene, CDR1 is SGHTA and CDR2 is FQGNSA. The CDR3 loop is CASSLGQGLLETQYF. The CDR3 bases are TGTGCCAGCAGCTTAGGCCAGGGACTACTAGAGACCCAGTACTTC.

This clonotype was observed many times. V is TRBV6-5 and J is TRBJ1-1; D might be TRBD1 (6 bases). The V gene lost 6 bases and the J gene lost 4 bases, with 12 bases spanning the gap. Germline V gene lookup returns CDR1 MNHEY and CDR2 SVGAGI. The CDR3 totals 13 residues. The CDR3, as DNA: TGTGCCAGCAGCCGATCAGGGGTCACTGAAGCTTTCTTT. This codes for CASSRSGVTEAFF.